This T cell receptor (beta chain) appears in the sequencing data of a study of cytomegalovirus exposure and HLA in healthy donors. Study details: There were fewer than 130 million unique TCR beta sequences, drawn from about 190 million T cells, in an earlier analysis. Points from the study as a whole: When a later analysis was performed, an Asian-associated ancestry cluster reportedly had fewer N-insertions than the approximately 680-donor mean.

This clone was detected only once. Its antigen is unknown. The CDR3 totals 16 residues. The junction had 10 bases not matched to a gene; V was cut back by 2 bases and J by 3 bases. Germline CDR1 SGHAT, CDR2 FQNNGV. PCR used 60 Vbeta primers and 13 Jbeta primers. Assay used: immunoSEQ multiplex PCR; TCRdb lists only in-frame clones, some missing. This sample has approximately 120,000 clones, with 55% to 75% found just once. The chain joins TRBV11-2 to TRBJ2-7, with 7 bases identical to TRBD1. This clonotype originated in a man aged 25 to 40 in good health and CMV-seronegative. Sample: PBMCs. CDR3 region: CASSLPGQPKFYEQYF. CDR3 bases: TGTGCCAGCAGCTTACCGGGACAGCCAAAATTCTACGAGCAGTACTTC.